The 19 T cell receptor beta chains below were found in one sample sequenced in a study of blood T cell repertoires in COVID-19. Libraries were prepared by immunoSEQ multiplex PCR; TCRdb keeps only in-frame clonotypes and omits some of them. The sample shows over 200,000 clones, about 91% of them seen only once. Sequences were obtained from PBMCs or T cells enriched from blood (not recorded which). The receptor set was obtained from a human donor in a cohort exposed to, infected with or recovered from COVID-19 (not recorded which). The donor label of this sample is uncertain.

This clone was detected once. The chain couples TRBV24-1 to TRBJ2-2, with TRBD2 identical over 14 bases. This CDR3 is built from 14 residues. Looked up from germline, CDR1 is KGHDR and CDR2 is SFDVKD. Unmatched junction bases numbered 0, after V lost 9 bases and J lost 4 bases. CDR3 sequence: CATGTSGGTGELFF. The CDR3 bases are TGTGCCACCGGGACTAGCGGGGGCACCGGGGAGCTGTTTTTT.

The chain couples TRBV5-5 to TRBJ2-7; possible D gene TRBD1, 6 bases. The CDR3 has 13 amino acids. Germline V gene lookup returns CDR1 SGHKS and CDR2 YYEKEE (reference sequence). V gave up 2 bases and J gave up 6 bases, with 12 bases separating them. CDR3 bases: TGTGCCAGCAGCTTAACAGGGACGATCGAGCAGTACTTC. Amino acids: CASSLTGTIEQYF.

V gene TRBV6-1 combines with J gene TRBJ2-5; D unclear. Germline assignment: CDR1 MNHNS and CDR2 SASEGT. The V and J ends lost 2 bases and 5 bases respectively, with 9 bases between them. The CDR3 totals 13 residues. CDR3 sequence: CASSEYSRETQYF. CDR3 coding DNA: TGTGCCAGCAGTGAATACTCTCGGGAGACCCAGTACTTC.

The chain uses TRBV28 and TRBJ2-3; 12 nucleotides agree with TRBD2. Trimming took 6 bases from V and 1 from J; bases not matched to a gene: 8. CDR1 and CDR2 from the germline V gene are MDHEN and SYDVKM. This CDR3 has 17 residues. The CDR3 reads CASSPSGGARGTDTQYF. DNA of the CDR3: TGTGCCAGCAGCCCTAGCGGGGGGGCGCGAGGCACAGATACGCAGTATTTT.

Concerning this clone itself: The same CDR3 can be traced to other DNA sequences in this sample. The CDR3 DNA sequence: TGTGCCAGCAGTTTTCAGGGGGCCTACGAGCAGTACTTC. Protein product: CASSFQGAYEQYF. The chain carries TRBV27 and TRBJ2-7; 7 bases are a match to TRBD1. Losses at the gene ends were 3 bases for V and 2 bases for J; bases not matched to a gene: 1. Germline values: CDR1 MNHEY, CDR2 SMNVEV (reference sequence). CDR3 length equals 13 residues.

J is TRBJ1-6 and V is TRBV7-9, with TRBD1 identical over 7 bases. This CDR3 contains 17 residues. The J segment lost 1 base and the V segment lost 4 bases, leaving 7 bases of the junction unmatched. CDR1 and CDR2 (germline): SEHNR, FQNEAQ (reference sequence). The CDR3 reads CASSSGQAWSYNSPLHF. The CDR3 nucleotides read TGTGCCAGCAGCTCTGGACAGGCATGGTCCTATAATTCACCCCTCCACTTT.

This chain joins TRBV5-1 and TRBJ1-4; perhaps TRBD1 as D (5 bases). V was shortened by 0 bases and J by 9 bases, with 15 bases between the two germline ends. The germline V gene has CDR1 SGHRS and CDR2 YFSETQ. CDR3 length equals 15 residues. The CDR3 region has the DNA TGCGCCAGCAGCTTGGACCAGGGTCCTGTTCAAAAACTGTTTTTT. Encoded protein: CASSLDQGPVQKLFF. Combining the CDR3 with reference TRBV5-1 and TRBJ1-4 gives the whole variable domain KAGVTQTPRYLIKTRGQQVTLSCSPISGHRSVSWYQQTPGQGLQFLFEYFSETQRNKGNFPGRFSGRQFSNSRSEMNVSTLELGDSALYLCASSLDQGPVQKLFFGSGTQLSVL.

CDR3 bases: TGTGCCAGCAGCCAAGTCCCCCGGGACTACTCTTATACGCAGTATTTT. Protein product: CASSQVPRDYSYTQYF. The chain uses TRBV3-1 (or the pseudogene TRBV3-2) and TRBJ2-3; 7 nucleotides align to TRBD2. With 1 base clipped from V and 7 bases from J, the junction kept 11 bases outside the gene matches. CDR1 is LGHDT, CDR2 YNNKEL, per germline (reference sequence). This CDR3 comprises 16 residues.

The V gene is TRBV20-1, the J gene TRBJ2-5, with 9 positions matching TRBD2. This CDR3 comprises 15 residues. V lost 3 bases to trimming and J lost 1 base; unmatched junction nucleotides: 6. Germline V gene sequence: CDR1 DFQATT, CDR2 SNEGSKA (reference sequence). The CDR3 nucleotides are TGCAGTGCTAGTGGTGCTAGCGGGGCCCAAGAGACCCAGTACTTC. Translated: CSASGASGAQETQYF.

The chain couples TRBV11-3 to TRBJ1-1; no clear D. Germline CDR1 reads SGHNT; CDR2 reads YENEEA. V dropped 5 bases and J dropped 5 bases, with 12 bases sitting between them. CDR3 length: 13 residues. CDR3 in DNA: TGTGCCAGCAGCCTGACCGTGGAGACTGAAGCTTTCTTT. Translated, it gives CASSLTVETEAFF.

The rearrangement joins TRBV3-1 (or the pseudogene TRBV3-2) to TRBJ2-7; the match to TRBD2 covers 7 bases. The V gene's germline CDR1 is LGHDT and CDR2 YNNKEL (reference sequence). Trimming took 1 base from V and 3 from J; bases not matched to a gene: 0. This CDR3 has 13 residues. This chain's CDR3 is CASSQAGGYEQYF. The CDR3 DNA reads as TGTGCCAGCAGCCAAGCGGGGGGCTACGAGCAGTACTTC.

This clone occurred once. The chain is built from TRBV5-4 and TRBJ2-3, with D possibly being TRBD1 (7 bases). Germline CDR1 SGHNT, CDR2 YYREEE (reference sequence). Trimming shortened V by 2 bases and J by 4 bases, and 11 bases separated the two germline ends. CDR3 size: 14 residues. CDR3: CASSFGRGADTQYF. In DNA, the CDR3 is TGTGCCAGCAGCTTTGGCAGGGGGGCAGATACGCAGTATTTT.

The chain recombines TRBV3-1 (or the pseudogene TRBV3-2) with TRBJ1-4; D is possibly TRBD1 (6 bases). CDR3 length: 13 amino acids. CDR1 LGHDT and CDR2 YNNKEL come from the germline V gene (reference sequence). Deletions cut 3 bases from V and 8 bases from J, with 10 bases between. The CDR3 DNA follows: TGTGCCAGCAGCCAGGGGGCGCAGGAAAAACTGTTTTTT. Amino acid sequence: CASSQGAQEKLFF.

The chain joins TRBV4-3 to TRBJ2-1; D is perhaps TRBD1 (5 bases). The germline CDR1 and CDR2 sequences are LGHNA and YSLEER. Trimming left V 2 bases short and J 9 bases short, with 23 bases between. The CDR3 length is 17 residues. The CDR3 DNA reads TGCGCCAGCAGCCAATACCTGGAGCCCGACAGCAGCTTTGAGCAGTTCTTC. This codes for CASSQYLEPDSSFEQFF.

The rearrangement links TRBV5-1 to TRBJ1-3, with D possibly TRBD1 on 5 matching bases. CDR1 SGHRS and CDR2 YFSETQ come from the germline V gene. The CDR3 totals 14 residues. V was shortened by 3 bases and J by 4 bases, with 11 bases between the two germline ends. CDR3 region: CASSSGGAGNTIYF. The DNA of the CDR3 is TGCGCCAGCAGCTCCGGCGGGGCCGGAAACACCATATATTTT.

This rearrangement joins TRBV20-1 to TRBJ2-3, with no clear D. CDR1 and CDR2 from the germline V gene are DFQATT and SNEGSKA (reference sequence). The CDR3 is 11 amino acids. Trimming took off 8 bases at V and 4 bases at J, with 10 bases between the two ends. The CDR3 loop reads CSYPSSDTQYF. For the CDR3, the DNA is TGCAGTTATCCGTCGTCAGATACGCAGTATTTT.

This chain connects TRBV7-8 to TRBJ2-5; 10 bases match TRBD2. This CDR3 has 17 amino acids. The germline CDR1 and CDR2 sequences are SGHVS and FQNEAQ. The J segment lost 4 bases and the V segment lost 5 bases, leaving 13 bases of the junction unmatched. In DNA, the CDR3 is TGTGCCAGCAGCCCCGTCGGAGCGGGGGGGGGTGGAGAGACCCAGTACTTC. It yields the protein CASSPVGAGGGGETQYF.

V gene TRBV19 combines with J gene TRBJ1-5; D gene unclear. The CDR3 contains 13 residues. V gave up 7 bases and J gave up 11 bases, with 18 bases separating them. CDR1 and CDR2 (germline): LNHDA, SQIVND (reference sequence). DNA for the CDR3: TGTGCCAGTACCCTCCAGAGAGGATCAGCCCAGCATTTT. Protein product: CASTLQRGSAQHF.

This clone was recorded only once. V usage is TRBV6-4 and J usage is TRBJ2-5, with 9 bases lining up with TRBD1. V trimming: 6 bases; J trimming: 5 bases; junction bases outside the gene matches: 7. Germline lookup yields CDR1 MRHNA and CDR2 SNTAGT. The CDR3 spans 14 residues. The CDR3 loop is CASSPQGAEETQYF. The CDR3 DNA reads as TGTGCCAGCAGCCCACAGGGGGCCGAGGAGACCCAGTACTTC.